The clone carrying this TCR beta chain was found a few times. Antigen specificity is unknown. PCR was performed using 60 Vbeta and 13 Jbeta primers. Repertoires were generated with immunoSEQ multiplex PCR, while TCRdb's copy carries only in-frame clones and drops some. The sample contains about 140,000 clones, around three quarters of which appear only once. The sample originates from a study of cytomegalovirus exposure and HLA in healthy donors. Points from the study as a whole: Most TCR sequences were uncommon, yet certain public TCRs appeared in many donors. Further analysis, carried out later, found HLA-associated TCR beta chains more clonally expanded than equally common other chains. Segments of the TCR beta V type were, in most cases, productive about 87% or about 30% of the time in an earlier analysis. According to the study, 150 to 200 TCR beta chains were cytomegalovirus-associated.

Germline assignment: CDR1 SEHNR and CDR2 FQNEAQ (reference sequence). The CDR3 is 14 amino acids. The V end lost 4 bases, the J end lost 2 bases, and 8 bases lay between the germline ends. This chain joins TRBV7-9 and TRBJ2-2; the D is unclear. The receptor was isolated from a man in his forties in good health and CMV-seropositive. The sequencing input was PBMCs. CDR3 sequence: CASSSSGNTGELFF. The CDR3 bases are TGTGCCAGCAGCTCCTCAGGTAACACCGGGGAGCTGTTTTTT.